The 32 T cell receptor beta chains below all came from one sample that was sequenced in a study of shared clonotypes between healthy human individuals. The method was immunoSEQ multiplex PCR; TCRdb's version includes in-frame clones alone and lacks a portion of them. The sample yields about 2.1 million clones, 93% seen once. CD8 cells classed as naive were CD45RO-negative and positively selected for CCR7, excluding terminally differentiated effector memory CD45RA+ cells. Material for sequencing was naive CD8+ T cells from PBMCs. The receptor set was obtained from a young man in good health. Some clones in this sample may be carry-over from other donors' samples.

This clone was detected only once. V is TRBV4-3 and J is TRBJ1-4; D possibly corresponds to TRBD1 (6 bases). Trimming took off 4 bases at V and 3 bases at J, with 15 bases between the two ends. The CDR3 runs 16 residues. In germline, CDR1 is LGHNA, CDR2 YSLEER. The CDR3 nucleotides are TGCGCCAGCAGCCGGGTTTATGACAGGCCTAATGAAAAACTGTTTTTT. Protein: CASSRVYDRPNEKLFF.

This clone was detected once. This rearrangement joins TRBV11-2 to TRBJ2-7; 13 nucleotides match TRBD2. The V gene's germline CDR1 is SGHAT and CDR2 FQNNGV. The trim removed 5 bases at V and 3 bases at J, leaving 7 bases unmatched. This CDR3 comprises 16 residues. The CDR3 sequence: CASSPPGLAGYYEQYF. CDR3 coding DNA: TGTGCCAGCAGCCCACCGGGACTAGCGGGATACTACGAGCAGTACTTC.

The chain couples TRBV21-1 to TRBJ2-6; the table's D call, TRBD1, has no DNA check behind it. TRBV21-1 is flagged as a pseudogene. The CDR3 has 18 residues. The CDR3 nucleotides read TGTGCCAGCACCCCGAGGCAAGGGGGTTGGTCTGGGGCCAACGTCCTGACTTTC. Its translation: CASTPRQGGWSGANVLTF.

The sample holds one count of this clone. This sequence joins TRBV28 and TRBJ2-6; 7 nucleotides align to TRBD1. Germline CDR1 reads MDHEN; CDR2 reads SYDVKM. The CDR3 is made up of 16 amino acids. V shed 4 bases, J shed 0 bases, and the junction held 3 bases outside the gene matches. The CDR3 protein is CASSSDRVSGANVLTF. CDR3 bases: TGTGCCAGCAGTTCTGACAGGGTCTCTGGGGCCAACGTCCTGACTTTC.

This clone was observed once. V usage is TRBV10-3 and J usage is TRBJ2-5; D tentatively reads TRBD1 or TRBD2 (5 bases each). CDR3 size: 16 residues. V was cut by 3 bases and J by 3 bases, with 17 bases left in between. Looked up from germline, CDR1 is ENHRY and CDR2 is SYGVKD. The CDR3 DNA reads as TGTGCCATCAGTGAAGCCGGGGCCACGAACAAAGAGACCCAGTACTTC. Translation gives CAISEAGATNKETQYF.

The CDR3 spells CASSVGRGLNTEAFF. CDR3 nucleotides: TGTGCCAGCAGTGTAGGCAGGGGGTTGAACACTGAAGCTTTCTTT. The chain joins TRBV6-5 to TRBJ1-1, with 7 nucleotides matching TRBD1. V lost 5 bases to trimming and J lost 0 bases; unmatched junction nucleotides: 6. The CDR3 has 15 residues. Germline loops: CDR1 MNHEY, CDR2 SVGAGI.

A word on this clone: Other DNA sequences in the sample encode the same CDR3. The rearrangement joins TRBV28 to TRBJ2-7, with D unclear. Germline V gives CDR1 MDHEN, CDR2 SYDVKM. The CDR3 is 13 residues long. Between the trimmed V and J ends, which lost 6 bases and 2 bases, there was a span of 11 bases. CDR3 sequence reads: CASSLGRTYEQYF. CDR3 sequence (DNA): TGTGCCAGCAGCCTCGGACGAACCTACGAGCAGTACTTC.

This chain joins TRBV9 and TRBJ1-2, with D perhaps TRBD1 (6 bases). Trimming shortened V by 2 bases and J by 4 bases, and 15 bases separated the two germline ends. CDR1 and CDR2 (germline): SGDLS, YYNGEE. The CDR3 is made up of 15 amino acids. In DNA form, the CDR3 reads TGTGCCAGCAGCGTGTTCGACAGGTCACCCTATGGCTACACCTTC. Its translation: CASSVFDRSPYGYTF. The variable domain in full, completed from reference TRBV9 and TRBJ1-2, reads DSGVTQTPKHLITATGQRVTLRCSPRSGDLSVYWYQQSLDQGLQFLIQYYNGEERAKGNILERFSAQQFPDLHSELNLSSLELGDSALYFCASSVFDRSPYGYTFGSGTRLTVV.

The J gene is TRBJ1-1, the V gene TRBV6-5; no clear D. The germline CDR1 and CDR2 sequences are MNHEY and SVGAGI. The CDR3 has 14 amino acids. V shed 5 bases and J shed 4 bases, with 14 bases lying between them. CDR3 sequence reads: CASSDASVGTEAFF. Written as DNA, the CDR3 is TGTGCCAGCAGTGACGCCTCGGTGGGCACTGAAGCTTTCTTT.

CDR3 coding DNA: TGTGCCAGTAGTATCGGTGGCGGGACAGCCTACGAGCAGTACTTC. This translates into CASSIGGGTAYEQYF. The rearrangement links TRBV19 to TRBJ2-7; D perhaps matches TRBD1 (7 bases). V was shortened by 3 bases and J by 2 bases, with 14 bases between the two germline ends. The CDR3 is made up of 15 amino acids. Per germline, CDR1 LNHDA and CDR2 SQIVND (reference sequence).

The chain links TRBV6-5 to TRBJ2-1; D gene ambiguous. Trimming took 6 bases from V and 9 from J, leaving 12 bases between them. The CDR3 contains 12 residues. Germline loops: CDR1 MNHEY, CDR2 SVGAGI. CDR3 in amino acids: CASSGLRSEQFF. DNA for the CDR3: TGTGCCAGCAGCGGTCTTCGGTCTGAGCAGTTCTTC.

J is TRBJ2-2 and V is TRBV29-1, with D possibly TRBD1 on 5 matching bases. V was trimmed by 6 bases and J by 1 base, leaving 9 bases between them. Germline V gene sequence: CDR1 SQVTM, CDR2 ANQGSEA. CDR3 length: 13 residues. The CDR3 spells CSVIQVNTGELFF. CDR3 DNA sequence: TGCAGCGTCATACAGGTGAACACCGGGGAGCTGTTTTTT.

V and J are TRBV10-2 and TRBJ1-1; D may be TRBD1 (5 bases). The V end was cut by 4 bases, the J end by 6 bases, with 18 bases between. CDR3 length: 15 amino acids. In germline, CDR1 is WSHSY, CDR2 SAAADI. Written as DNA, the CDR3 is TGCGCCAGCAGTGTTTCGGGACCGGGTTGGGCTGAAGCTTTCTTT. It encodes CASSVSGPGWAEAFF.

The gene calls are TRBV10-3 and TRBJ1-1, with a tentative D call TRBD1 (5 bases). Germline CDR1 is ENHRY and CDR2 is SYGVKD. Trimming removed 6 bases from V and 4 bases from J, with 12 bases in between. This CDR3 spans 13 amino acids. CDR3 amino acids: CAISPVGGTEAFF. CDR3 nucleotides: TGTGCCATCAGCCCCGTGGGGGGCACTGAAGCTTTCTTT.

V and J are TRBV5-1 and TRBJ1-1, with a possible D match to TRBD1 (5 bases). This CDR3 has 18 amino acids. V gave up 0 bases and J gave up 1 base, with 19 bases separating them. Germline V CDR1 and CDR2: SGHRS, YFSETQ. CDR3 loop: CASSLAAGHSRGNTEAFF. CDR3 coding DNA: TGCGCCAGCAGCTTGGCCGCTGGACATTCGAGGGGGAACACTGAAGCTTTCTTT.

J is TRBJ1-5 and V is TRBV7-2; TRBD1 matches at 7 bases. The CDR3 is made up of 16 amino acids. Germline V lookup: CDR1 SGHTA, CDR2 FQGNSA. The junction had 7 bases not matched to a gene; V was cut back by 5 bases and J by 0 bases. The CDR3 bases are TGTGCCAGCAGCCTCTGGGGACAGTCTAGCAATCAGCCCCAGCATTTT. Translation gives CASSLWGQSSNQPQHF.

V usage is TRBV28 and J usage is TRBJ1-1, with D possibly TRBD1 on 5 matching bases. Germline V lookup: CDR1 MDHEN, CDR2 SYDVKM. CDR3 size: 14 residues. V lost 6 bases and J lost 3, with 14 bases in between. In DNA form, the CDR3 reads TGTGCCAGCAGCTATCTAGGGGAGCACACTGAAGCTTTCTTT. Protein sequence: CASSYLGEHTEAFF.

V and J are TRBV6-6 and TRBJ1-2, with 7 positions matching TRBD1. V lost 6 bases to trimming and J lost 8 bases; unmatched junction nucleotides: 12. The germline CDR1 and CDR2 sequences are MNHNY and SVGAGI (reference sequence). The CDR3 covers 14 residues. CDR3 amino acids: CASRPRDSVFGYTF. CDR3 bases: TGTGCCAGCAGACCCCGGGACAGCGTTTTCGGCTACACCTTC.

This chain joins TRBV29-1 and TRBJ2-1; D remains unclear. The CDR3 has 14 amino acids. The V gene lost 1 base and the J gene lost 1 base, with 8 bases spanning the gap. CDR1 SQVTM and CDR2 ANQGSEA come from the germline V gene. DNA of the CDR3: TGCAGCGTTGAAGGGAGACGGTCCTACAATGAGCAGTTCTTC. It is translated as CSVEGRRSYNEQFF.

The genes are TRBV28 and TRBJ2-3; D is undetermined. The CDR3 is 9 amino acids. Germline values: CDR1 MDHEN, CDR2 SYDVKM. The CDR3 DNA reads as TGTACCCCGGGAGATACGCAGTATTTT. Amino acids: CTPGDTQYF.

The CDR3: CASGFKRRDSYEQYF. The CDR3 coding sequence is TGTGCTAGTGGTTTCAAACGCAGGGACTCCTACGAGCAGTACTTC. The J gene is TRBJ2-7, the V gene TRBV12-5; D is possibly TRBD1 (5 bases). Germline CDR1 LGHNT, CDR2 FRNRAP. This CDR3 spans 15 amino acids. V lost 3 bases and J 0 bases, leaving 12 bases between the germline ends.

The genes are TRBV7-3 and TRBJ2-1, with 14 bases aligning to TRBD2. The CDR3 covers 18 residues. V lost 5 bases and J lost 8; bases outside the gene matches: 14. CDR1 SGHTA and CDR2 FQGTGA come from the germline V gene. The CDR3 loop is CASSLGLAGVGREYEQFF. CDR3 sequence (DNA): TGTGCCAGCAGCCTGGGACTAGCGGGAGTAGGGCGTGAGTATGAGCAGTTCTTC.

This clone was counted a few times. J is TRBJ1-2 and V is TRBV7-9; D unresolved. This CDR3 is built from 14 residues. The germline V and J ends were trimmed by 1 base and 8 bases, with 14 bases remaining between them. The germline V gene has CDR1 SEHNR and CDR2 FQNEAQ (reference sequence). The CDR3 DNA reads TGTGCCAGCAGCTTAGTTGCAGAGTTATTGGGCTACACCTTC. Translating gives CASSLVAELLGYTF.

This chain links TRBV15 with TRBJ2-1; 8 nucleotides match TRBD2. Losses at the gene ends were 6 bases for V and 8 bases for J; bases not matched to a gene: 6. The CDR3 totals 13 residues. Looked up from germline, CDR1 is LNHNV and CDR2 is YYDKDF (reference sequence). The CDR3 DNA sequence: TGTGCCACCAGGGGTTTAGCGGGATATGAGCAGTTCTTC. This sequence encodes CATRGLAGYEQFF.

The sample holds one count of this clone. The V gene is TRBV29-1, the J gene TRBJ2-1; 12 positions match TRBD2. J lost 5 bases, V lost 1 base, and 12 bases had no gene match. The CDR3 has 18 amino acids. CDR1 and CDR2 from the germline V gene are SQVTM and ANQGSEA. CDR3: CSVEVPLTSGSLDNEQFF. The CDR3, as DNA: TGCAGCGTTGAAGTCCCGCTGACTAGCGGGAGTCTCGACAATGAGCAGTTCTTC.

The chain couples TRBV27 to TRBJ2-3, with TRBD2 matching over 7 bases. The V gene end was trimmed by 1 base and the J gene end by 0 bases; junction bases not matched to a gene: 7. Per the germline V gene, CDR1 is MNHEY and CDR2 is SMNVEV (reference sequence). CDR3 length: 17 residues. The CDR3 region has the DNA TGTGCCAGCAGTTTATTTCTTCCGGGGGGAAGCACAGATACGCAGTATTTT. Its translation: CASSLFLPGGSTDTQYF.

V usage is TRBV7-9 and J usage is TRBJ2-3; D is undetermined. Between the trimmed V and J ends, which lost 5 bases and 5 bases, there was a span of 8 bases. The CDR3 is made up of 12 amino acids. CDR1 SEHNR and CDR2 FQNEAQ come from the germline V gene (reference sequence). CDR3 protein: CASSAREDTQYF. The CDR3 nucleotides are TGTGCCAGCAGCGCCCGTGAAGATACGCAGTATTTT.

Details on this clone: The same CDR3 arises from other DNA sequences in this sample as well. The rearrangement uses TRBV7-9 and TRBJ1-2; D is unclear. This CDR3 has 12 residues. V lost 1 base and J 6 bases, leaving 6 bases between the germline ends. Germline CDR1 SEHNR, CDR2 FQNEAQ (reference sequence). The CDR3 loop is CASSLEGNGYTF. The CDR3 nucleotides are TGTGCCAGCAGCTTAGAAGGGAATGGCTACACCTTC. The variable domain in full, with the rest retrieved from reference TRBV7-9 and TRBJ1-2, is DTGVSQNPRHKITKRGQNVTFRCDPISEHNRLYWYRQTLGQGPEFLTYFQNEAQLEKSRLLSDRFSAERPKGSFSTLEIQRTEQGDSAMYLCASSLEGNGYTFGSGTRLTVV.

The chain couples TRBV7-9 to TRBJ2-7; 8 bases are shared with TRBD1. The V and J ends lost 4 bases and 2 bases, in that order; junction bases with no gene match: 4. Germline loops: CDR1 SEHNR, CDR2 FQNEAQ (reference sequence). This CDR3 spans 14 amino acids. CDR3 nucleotides: TGTGCCAGCAGCTGGGACAGGACCGCCTACGAGCAGTACTTC. Encoded protein: CASSWDRTAYEQYF.

The chain is built from TRBV5-4 and TRBJ2-3; D may match TRBD1 or TRBD2 (7 bases each). The CDR3 extends over 16 amino acids. V lost 1 base and J 3 bases, leaving 15 bases between the germline ends. Germline loops: CDR1 SGHNT, CDR2 YYREEE (reference sequence). The CDR3 coding sequence is TGTGCCAGCAGCTTGAGGGAGGGGGCCGGGACAGATACGCAGTATTTT. Translated, it gives CASSLREGAGTDTQYF.

CDR3 residues: CASSQALWKETQYF. CDR3 DNA sequence: TGCGCCAGCAGCCAAGCTCTCTGGAAAGAGACCCAGTACTTC. The chain couples TRBV4-3 to TRBJ2-5; D gene uncertain. This CDR3 region has 14 residues. Germline CDR1 is LGHNA and CDR2 is YSLEER. V gave up 1 base and J gave up 3 bases, with 9 bases separating them.

The chain couples TRBV6-1 to TRBJ1-1, with a weak D call TRBD1 (5 bases). The CDR3 loop spans 16 amino acids. Germline CDR1 and CDR2: MNHNS and SASEGT. V dropped 2 bases and J dropped 0 bases, with 13 bases sitting between them. The CDR3 DNA reads as TGTGCCAGCAGTGAATGGGTCGGGGGGATGAACACTGAAGCTTTCTTT. Translation gives CASSEWVGGMNTEAFF.